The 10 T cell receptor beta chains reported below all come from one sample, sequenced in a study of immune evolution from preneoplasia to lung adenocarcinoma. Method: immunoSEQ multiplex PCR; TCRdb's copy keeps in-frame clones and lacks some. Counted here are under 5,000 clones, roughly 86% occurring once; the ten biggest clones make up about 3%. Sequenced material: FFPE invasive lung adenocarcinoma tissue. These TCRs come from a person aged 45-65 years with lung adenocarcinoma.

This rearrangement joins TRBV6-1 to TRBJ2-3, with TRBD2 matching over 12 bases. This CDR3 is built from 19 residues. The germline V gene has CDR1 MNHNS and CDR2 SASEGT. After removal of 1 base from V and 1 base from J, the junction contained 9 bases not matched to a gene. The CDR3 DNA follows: TGTGCCAGCAGTGAAGGTCTGGGACTAGCGGGCGGAGGCACAGATACGCAGTATTTT. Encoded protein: CASSEGLGLAGGGTDTQYF.

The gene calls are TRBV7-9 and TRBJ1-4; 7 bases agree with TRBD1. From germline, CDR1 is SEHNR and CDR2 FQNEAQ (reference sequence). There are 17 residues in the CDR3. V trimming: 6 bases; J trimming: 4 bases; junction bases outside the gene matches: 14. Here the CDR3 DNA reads TGTGCCAGCAGTCCCGGGACAGCCTTTGGACTTAATGAAAAACTGTTTTTT. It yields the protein CASSPGTAFGLNEKLFF.

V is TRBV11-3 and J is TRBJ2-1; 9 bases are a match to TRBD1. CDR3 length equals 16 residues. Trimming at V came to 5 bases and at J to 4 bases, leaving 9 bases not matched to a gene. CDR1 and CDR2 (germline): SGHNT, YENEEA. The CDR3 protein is CASSAQGQGSYNEQFF. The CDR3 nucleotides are TGTGCCAGCAGCGCGCAGGGACAGGGATCATACAATGAGCAGTTCTTC.

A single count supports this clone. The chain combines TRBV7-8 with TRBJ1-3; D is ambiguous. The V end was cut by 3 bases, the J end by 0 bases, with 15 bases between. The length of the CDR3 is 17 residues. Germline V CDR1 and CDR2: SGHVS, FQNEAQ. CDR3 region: CASSLWSRRSSGNTIYF. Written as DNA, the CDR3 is TGTGCCAGCAGCTTGTGGTCCAGACGGAGCTCTGGAAACACCATATATTTT. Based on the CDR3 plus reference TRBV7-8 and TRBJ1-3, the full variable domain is GAGVSQSPRYKVAKRGQDVALRCDPISGHVSLFWYQQALGQGPEFLTYFQNEAQLDKSGLPSDRFFAERPEGSVSTLKIQRTQQEDSAVYLCASSLWSRRSSGNTIYFGEGSWLTVV.

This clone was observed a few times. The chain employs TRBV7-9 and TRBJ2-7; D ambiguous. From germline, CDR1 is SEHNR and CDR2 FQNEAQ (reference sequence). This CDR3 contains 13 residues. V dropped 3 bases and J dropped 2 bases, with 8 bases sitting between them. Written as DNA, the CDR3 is TGTGCCAGCAGCTTTGCTAGTCCCTACGAGCAGTACTTC. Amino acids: CASSFASPYEQYF.

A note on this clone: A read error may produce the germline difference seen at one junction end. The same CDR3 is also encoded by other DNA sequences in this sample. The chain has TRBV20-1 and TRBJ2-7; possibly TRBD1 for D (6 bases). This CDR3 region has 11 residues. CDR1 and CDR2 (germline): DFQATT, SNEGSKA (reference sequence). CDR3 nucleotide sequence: TGTAGTGCTACAGGGTACTACGAGCAGTACTTC. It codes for CSATGYYEQYF.

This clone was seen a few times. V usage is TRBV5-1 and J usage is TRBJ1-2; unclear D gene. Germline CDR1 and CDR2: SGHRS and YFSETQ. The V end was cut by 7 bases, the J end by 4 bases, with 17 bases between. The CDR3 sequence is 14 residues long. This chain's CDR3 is CASPPVRKTYGYTF. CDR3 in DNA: TGCGCCAGCCCGCCGGTTCGAAAGACCTATGGCTACACCTTC.

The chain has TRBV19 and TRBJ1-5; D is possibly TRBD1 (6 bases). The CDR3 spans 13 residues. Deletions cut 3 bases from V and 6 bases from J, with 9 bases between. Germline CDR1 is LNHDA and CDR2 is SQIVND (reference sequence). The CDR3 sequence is CASSMGGLQPQHF. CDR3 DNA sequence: TGTGCCAGTAGTATGGGGGGGCTTCAGCCCCAGCATTTT.

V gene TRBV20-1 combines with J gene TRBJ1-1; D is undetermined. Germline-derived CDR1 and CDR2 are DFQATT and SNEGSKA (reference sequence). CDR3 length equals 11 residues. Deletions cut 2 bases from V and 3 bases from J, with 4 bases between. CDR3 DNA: TGCAGTGCTAGACGGGACACTGAAGCTTTCTTT. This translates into CSARRDTEAFF.

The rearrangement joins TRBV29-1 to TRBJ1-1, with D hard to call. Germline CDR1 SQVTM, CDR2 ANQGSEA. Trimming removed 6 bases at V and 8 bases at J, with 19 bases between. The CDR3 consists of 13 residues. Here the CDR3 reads CSVLGSGIGEAFF. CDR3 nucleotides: TGCAGCGTCTTGGGCTCAGGAATTGGGGAAGCTTTCTTT.